One sample yielded the 10 T cell receptor beta chains listed below, sequenced in a study of blood T cell repertoires in COVID-19. Generated by immunoSEQ multiplex PCR, the TCRdb table keeps only in-frame clones and is missing some. The table shows some 300,000 clones, with approximately 86% occurring only once. The sequenced material came from peripheral blood. The source of these receptors is a man younger than 35 with active or convalescent COVID-19.

The chain employs TRBV12-3 or TRBV12-4 and TRBJ2-6; D is unclear. Deletions cut 6 bases from V and 3 bases from J, with 6 bases between. The CDR3 is made up of 13 amino acids. This CDR3 is CASSRRGANVLTF. Written as DNA, the CDR3 is TGTGCCAGCAGCCGTCGTGGGGCCAACGTCCTGACTTTC.

The chain has TRBV28 and TRBJ2-7; 11 bases are a match to TRBD2. CDR1 and CDR2 (germline): MDHEN, SYDVKM. V was pared by 2 bases and J by 6 bases, with 3 bases of the junction left unmatched. This CDR3 region has 14 residues. DNA for the CDR3: TGTGCCAGCAGTTTAACTAGCGGGAGCCCCGAGCAGTACTTC. This codes for CASSLTSGSPEQYF.

The rearrangement joins TRBV11-2 to TRBJ1-1; D might be TRBD1 (5 bases). The CDR3 has 16 amino acids. The V end lost 6 bases, the J end lost 4 bases, and 21 bases lay between the germline ends. CDR1 SGHAT and CDR2 FQNNGV come from the germline V gene. The DNA of the CDR3 is TGTGCCAGCAGAACCTTGGGGCAGTCGTTGCCCACTGAAGCTTTCTTT. Protein sequence: CASRTLGQSLPTEAFF.

V is TRBV28 and J is TRBJ1-2, with D tentatively TRBD1 (6 bases). CDR3 length equals 12 residues. The germline V gene encodes CDR1 MDHEN and CDR2 SYDVKM. Trimming pared 6 bases from V and 8 bases from J, leaving 13 bases between. CDR3 DNA sequence: TGTGCCAGCAGCCGTAACAGGGTAGGCTACACCTTC. This encodes CASSRNRVGYTF.

The chain combines TRBV9 with TRBJ2-7; D remains ambiguous. The germline gives CDR1 SGDLS, CDR2 YYNGEE. The CDR3 extends over 13 amino acids. Trimming shortened V by 0 bases and J by 1 base, and 5 bases separated the two germline ends. CDR3 nucleotides: TGTGCCAGCAGCGTAGAAGCGTCCTACGAGCAGTACTTC. Its translation is CASSVEASYEQYF.

The chain is built from TRBV6-5 and TRBJ2-4, with D tentatively TRBD1 (6 bases). The CDR3 loop spans 13 amino acids. The V gene lost 6 bases and the J gene lost 5 bases, with 11 bases spanning the gap. CDR1 and CDR2 (germline): MNHEY, SVGAGI. The CDR3 DNA reads as TGTGCCAGCAGACCCGGGACACAAAACATTCAGTACTTC. This encodes CASRPGTQNIQYF.

This chain joins TRBV11-2 and TRBJ2-2; D is uncertain. Trimming cost V 4 bases and J 1 base, with 4 bases left between them. The CDR3 spans 13 residues. CDR1 SGHAT and CDR2 FQNNGV come from the germline V gene. CDR3 coding DNA: TGTGCCAGCAGCTGGCTGAACACCGGGGAGCTGTTTTTT. It specifies CASSWLNTGELFF. Complete variable domain (other parts from reference TRBV11-2 and TRBJ2-2): EAGVAQSPRYKIIEKRQSVAFWCNPISGHATLYWYQQILGQGPKLLIQFQNNGVVDDSQLPKDRFSAERLKGVDSTLKIQPAKLEDSAVYLCASSWLNTGELFFGEGSRLTVL.

This rearrangement joins TRBV27 to TRBJ2-1; D might be TRBD1 (6 bases). The CDR3 loop spans 16 amino acids. The germline gives CDR1 MNHEY, CDR2 SMNVEV (reference sequence). V shed 5 bases and J shed 3 bases, with 17 bases lying between them. The CDR3 spells CASSPTDRPSYNEQFF. In DNA form, the CDR3 reads TGTGCCAGCAGTCCGACCGACAGGCCGAGCTACAATGAGCAGTTCTTC.

The J gene is TRBJ2-5, the V gene TRBV2, with D hard to call. The V gene lost 3 bases and the J gene lost 5 bases, with 10 bases spanning the gap. This CDR3 spans 13 amino acids. Germline V gives CDR1 SNHLY, CDR2 FYNNEI. The CDR3 sequence: CASSDSELETQYF. CDR3 DNA sequence: TGTGCCAGCAGTGATTCCGAGCTGGAGACCCAGTACTTC. The whole variable domain, filled in from reference TRBV2 and TRBJ2-5, reads EPEVTQTPSHQVTQMGQEVILRCVPISNHLYFYWYRQILGQKVEFLVSFYNNEISEKSEIFDDQFSVERPDGSNFTLKIRSTKLEDSAMYFCASSDSELETQYFGPGTRLLVL.

The rearrangement links TRBV3-1 (or the pseudogene TRBV3-2) to TRBJ2-2, with 8 bases aligning to TRBD1. Germline V gene lookup returns CDR1 LGHDT and CDR2 YNNKEL (reference sequence). V trimming: 7 bases; J trimming: 4 bases; junction bases outside the gene matches: 8. The CDR3 contains 15 residues. The CDR3 DNA is TGTGCCAGCACCCCGACAGGGGTTGGCACCGGGGAGCTGTTTTTT. Translating gives CASTPTGVGTGELFF.